This T cell receptor (beta chain) was found in a study of blood T cell repertoires in COVID-19. Overall study context: The United States, Italy and Spain were the sources of the acute and convalescent COVID-19 samples. The cDNA or gDNA used as material had been derived from T cells, B-cell-depleted T cells, or PBMCs.

Methods used by the authors: Nucleated cell number was recorded as an estimate derived from reference gene primer amplification. Using immunoSEQ multiplex PCR, the repertoire was profiled, and TCRdb retains in-frame clones only, with some absent. The V and J calls and clone size are taken from that table; D and trimming were inferred from the DNA. The table includes 310,000 or so clones, over 70% detected once. V lost 1 base to trimming and J lost 7 bases, with 20 bases between them. Per the germline V gene, CDR1 is MGHDK and CDR2 is SYGVNS. CDR3 length: 17 residues. Sequenced input: peripheral blood. V usage is TRBV25-1 and J usage is TRBJ2-1, with D maybe TRBD1 (5 bases). This receptor was taken from a woman between 50 and 59 years old with acute or convalescent COVID-19. The CDR3 loop is CASSEFLRSRAENEQFF. DNA for the CDR3: TGTGCCAGCAGTGAATTTTTACGGAGCAGGGCTGAGAATGAGCAGTTCTTC.